Each of the 22 T cell receptor beta chains below was sequenced from the same sample in a study of cytomegalovirus exposure and HLA in healthy donors (dated 2017 in TCRdb). The method was the immunoSEQ multiplex PCR assay. For the multiplex PCR, a mixture combining 60 forward primers for TCR Vbeta segments and 13 reverse primers for TCR Jbeta segments was used. Drawn from immuneACCESS, this table holds only the in-frame rearrangements with V and J called that TCRdb kept. Clones are partly lost; checked studies trace under half to an unresolved V gene and leave the rest unexplained. This sample's clone table shows about 200,000 clones. Over 0.95% of the sample is taken by the ten largest. The sample was PBMCs. The receptors originated from a girl aged 2-10 years in good health and CMV-seropositive.

This chain uses TRBV5-1 with TRBJ1-2; 10 bases match TRBD1. The CDR3 spans 14 residues. CDR1 and CDR2 from the germline V gene are SGHRS and YFSETQ. With V trimmed by 4 bases and J by 5 bases, 5 bases remained unmatched. The CDR3 region is CASSQGQGQYGYTF. CDR3 nucleotides: TGCGCCAGCAGCCAGGGACAGGGGCAATATGGCTACACCTTC.

The chain has TRBV7-2 and TRBJ2-7; 11 positions match TRBD2. This CDR3 has 17 amino acids. Germline CDR1 reads SGHTA; CDR2 reads FQGNSA. The junction had 17 bases not matched to a gene; V was cut back by 1 base and J by 12 bases. The CDR3 nucleotides read TGTGCCAGCAGCTTAGTAGTAGCGGGAGGGCCATCTCTTGGATTGTACTTC. This gives the protein CASSLVVAGGPSLGLYF.

The V and J genes are TRBV27 and TRBJ2-7, with D perhaps matching TRBD1 (7 bases). Trimming took off 7 bases at V and 3 bases at J, with 25 bases between the two ends. The CDR3 has 17 amino acids. From germline, CDR1 is MNHEY and CDR2 SMNVEV (reference sequence). The CDR3 nucleotides are TGTGCCAGCACTCAAACGCCGCGGAGGGGACAGAACTACGAGCAGTACTTC. The encoded protein is CASTQTPRRGQNYEQYF.

The V call is TRBV29-1, the J call TRBJ1-1; 7 nucleotides agree with TRBD1. The length of the CDR3 is 14 residues. Germline V lookup: CDR1 SQVTM, CDR2 ANQGSEA. Unmatched junction bases numbered 14, after V lost 7 bases and J lost 6 bases. The CDR3 loop is CSAFVRQGGAEAFF. The DNA of the CDR3 is TGCAGCGCCTTCGTTCGCCAGGGGGGCGCTGAAGCTTTCTTT.

The chain uses TRBV28 and TRBJ2-7; D may be TRBD1 (6 bases). CDR1 and CDR2 from the germline V gene are MDHEN and SYDVKM. V was trimmed by 5 bases and J by 5 bases, leaving 19 bases between them. CDR3 length: 15 residues. This CDR3 reads CASSTLGQGGHEQYF. CDR3 nucleotide sequence: TGTGCCAGCAGTACCCTGGGACAAGGAGGCCACGAGCAGTACTTC. Variable domain in full (rest from reference TRBV28 and TRBJ2-7): DVKVTQSSRYLVKRTGEKVFLECVQDMDHENMFWYRQDPGLGLRLIYFSYDVKMKEKGDIPEGYSVSREKKERFSLILESASTNQTSMYLCASSTLGQGGHEQYFGPGTRLTVT.

The chain combines TRBV28 with TRBJ2-1; 9 nucleotides agree with TRBD1. V shed 5 bases, J shed 8 bases, and the junction held 10 bases outside the gene matches. Germline loops: CDR1 MDHEN, CDR2 SYDVKM. The CDR3 length is 15 residues. CDR3 protein: CASSGDREGFYEQFF. In DNA form, the CDR3 reads TGTGCCAGCAGTGGGGACAGGGAAGGTTTCTATGAGCAGTTCTTC. Combining the CDR3 with reference TRBV28 and TRBJ2-1 gives the whole variable domain DVKVTQSSRYLVKRTGEKVFLECVQDMDHENMFWYRQDPGLGLRLIYFSYDVKMKEKGDIPEGYSVSREKKERFSLILESASTNQTSMYLCASSGDREGFYEQFFGPGTRLTVL.

The V gene is TRBV5-1, the J gene TRBJ1-3, with 10 bases matching TRBD1. The CDR3 runs 16 residues. Germline lookup yields CDR1 SGHRS and CDR2 YFSETQ. Unmatched junction bases numbered 2, after V lost 0 bases and J lost 2 bases. CDR3 in amino acids: CASSLAGTGAGNTIYF. The CDR3 DNA follows: TGCGCCAGCAGCTTGGCCGGGACAGGGGCTGGAAACACCATATATTTT.

This chain connects TRBV6-1 to TRBJ2-1, with TRBD1 as a possible D gene (6 bases). Deletions cut 11 bases from V and 10 bases from J, with 15 bases between. The CDR3 contains 11 residues. Germline-derived CDR1 and CDR2 are MNHNS and SASEGT. The DNA for the CDR3 is TGTGCCGCAGGGGCGCAGGGCGAGCAGTTCTTC. Translation: CAAGAQGEQFF.

The chain uses TRBV28 and TRBJ1-2; 7 bases are shared with TRBD1. This CDR3 contains 16 residues. The germline V gene has CDR1 MDHEN and CDR2 SYDVKM. Trimming at V came to 4 bases and at J to 6 bases, leaving 14 bases not matched to a gene. The CDR3 protein is CASSSPVRGTADGYTF. DNA for the CDR3: TGTGCCAGCAGTTCCCCTGTTCGGGGGACAGCTGATGGCTACACCTTC.

The V gene is TRBV2, the J gene TRBJ1-5; D remains ambiguous. This CDR3 comprises 12 residues. Trimming took off 6 bases at V and 9 bases at J, with 12 bases between the two ends. Germline loops: CDR1 SNHLY, CDR2 FYNNEI. In DNA, the CDR3 is TGTGCCAGCAGCACCAATTGGCCGCCCCAGCATTTT. Its translation is CASSTNWPPQHF.

V is TRBV28 and J is TRBJ1-1; 7 bases are a match to TRBD1. CDR3 length: 12 amino acids. The germline V gene encodes CDR1 MDHEN and CDR2 SYDVKM. With 6 bases clipped from V and 7 bases from J, the junction kept 5 bases outside the gene matches. The CDR3 is CASRDRWGEAFF. CDR3 in DNA: TGTGCCAGCAGGGACAGGTGGGGTGAAGCTTTCTTT.

The chain has TRBV7-9 and TRBJ2-1, with 9 bases matching TRBD1. The CDR3 is 14 amino acids. Per the germline V gene, CDR1 is SEHNR and CDR2 is FQNEAQ (reference sequence). V shed 8 bases, J shed 6 bases, and the junction held 8 bases outside the gene matches. As DNA, the CDR3 is TGTGCCAGCGGGGGGGACAGGGTATCCAATGAGCAGTTCTTC. Amino acid sequence: CASGGDRVSNEQFF.

The chain employs TRBV28 and TRBJ2-3; TRBD2 aligns across 7 bases. Trimming removed 6 bases from V and 0 bases from J; junction bases left unmatched: 12. The germline V gene has CDR1 MDHEN and CDR2 SYDVKM. The CDR3 is 17 amino acids. This CDR3 reads CASRSTQGGMSTDTQYF. DNA for the CDR3: TGTGCCAGCAGGTCCACGCAGGGAGGGATGAGCACAGATACGCAGTATTTT. Full variable domain (remainder filled in from reference TRBV28 and TRBJ2-3): DVKVTQSSRYLVKRTGEKVFLECVQDMDHENMFWYRQDPGLGLRLIYFSYDVKMKEKGDIPEGYSVSREKKERFSLILESASTNQTSMYLCASRSTQGGMSTDTQYFGPGTRLTVL.

The chain has TRBV2 and TRBJ2-3; 13 nucleotides line up with TRBD2. This CDR3 has 20 amino acids. Germline V CDR1 and CDR2: SNHLY, FYNNEI. V gave up 5 bases and J gave up 2 bases; unmatched junction bases: 16. CDR3 sequence: CASSSPPTSGRAEITDTQYF. The CDR3 DNA reads TGTGCCAGCAGTTCCCCACCCACTAGCGGGAGGGCCGAGATCACAGATACGCAGTATTTT.

This chain uses TRBV9 with TRBJ2-1; the D is unclear. The CDR3 is made up of 12 amino acids. The ends were cut back, 4 bases at V and 4 bases at J, with 6 bases in the middle. Germline V gene sequence: CDR1 SGDLS, CDR2 YYNGEE. As DNA, the CDR3 is TGTGCCAGCAGCTTACAATACAATGAGCAGTTCTTC. This gives the protein CASSLQYNEQFF.

V and J are TRBV13 and TRBJ2-5; TRBD2 aligns across 12 bases. The length of the CDR3 is 16 residues. The germline gives CDR1 PRHDT, CDR2 FYEKMQ (reference sequence). V lost 5 bases, J lost 4 bases, and 8 bases stayed unmatched. CDR3 protein: CASSPRLAGDGETQYF. The CDR3 nucleotides read TGTGCCAGCAGCCCAAGACTAGCGGGAGATGGAGAGACCCAGTACTTC.

This rearrangement joins TRBV9 to TRBJ1-2; 8 nucleotides match TRBD1. Per the germline V gene, CDR1 is SGDLS and CDR2 is YYNGEE. Trimming removed 3 bases from V and 6 bases from J; junction bases left unmatched: 4. The CDR3 is 13 residues long. CDR3 amino acids: CASSGQGWNGYTF. The CDR3 nucleotides are TGTGCCAGCAGCGGACAGGGGTGGAATGGCTACACCTTC.

The chain combines TRBV28 with TRBJ2-7, with 9 bases matching TRBD2. The germline CDR1 and CDR2 sequences are MDHEN and SYDVKM. Unmatched junction bases numbered 12, after V lost 3 bases and J lost 0 bases. CDR3 length equals 18 residues. The CDR3 protein is CASSFPPTSGTSSYEQYF. Here the CDR3 DNA reads TGTGCCAGCAGTTTCCCACCGACTAGCGGCACCAGCTCCTACGAGCAGTACTTC.

This sequence joins TRBV27 and TRBJ2-2, with 9 bases aligning to TRBD2. Trimming removed 6 bases from V and 4 bases from J; junction bases left unmatched: 6. There are 15 residues in the CDR3. Per the germline V gene, CDR1 is MNHEY and CDR2 is SMNVEV (reference sequence). CDR3 nucleotide sequence: TGTGCCAGCAGAATAGCGGGAGCGAGCACCGGGGAGCTGTTTTTT. Residues: CASRIAGASTGELFF.

The chain couples TRBV6-1 to TRBJ1-1; D is possibly TRBD1 (6 bases). This CDR3 has 15 residues. Trimming removed 1 base from V and 5 bases from J, with 14 bases in between. The germline gives CDR1 MNHNS, CDR2 SASEGT. The CDR3 DNA reads as TGTGCCAGCAGTGAAGAAGGGGGAGGGCTTACTGAAGCTTTCTTT. This sequence encodes CASSEEGGGLTEAFF.

The chain uses TRBV5-8 and TRBJ2-2; 15 bases match TRBD2. After removal of 4 bases from V and 5 bases from J, the junction contained 6 bases not matched to a gene. The germline V gene encodes CDR1 SGHTS and CDR2 YDEGEE. CDR3 size: 17 residues. This CDR3 reads CASSPGLAGGGTGELFF. As DNA, the CDR3 is TGTGCCAGCAGCCCGGGACTAGCGGGAGGAGGAACCGGGGAGCTGTTTTTT.

The V gene is TRBV5-1, the J gene TRBJ2-1, with 12 bases lining up with TRBD2. Germline V gene lookup returns CDR1 SGHRS and CDR2 YFSETQ. The CDR3 is made up of 16 amino acids. J lost 7 bases, V lost 1 base, and 6 bases had no gene match. CDR3 amino acids: CASSLLTSGRTNEQFF. In nucleotides, the CDR3 is TGCGCCAGCAGCTTGCTTACTAGCGGGAGGACGAATGAGCAGTTCTTC. The variable domain in full, with the rest retrieved from reference TRBV5-1 and TRBJ2-1, is KAGVTQTPRYLIKTRGQQVTLSCSPISGHRSVSWYQQTPGQGLQFLFEYFSETQRNKGNFPGRFSGRQFSNSRSEMNVSTLELGDSALYLCASSLLTSGRTNEQFFGPGTRLTVL.